This entry concerns a single TCR beta chain. Its antigen is currently unknown. The CDR3 extends over 16 amino acids. Trimming at V came to 0 bases and at J to 10 bases, leaving 8 bases not matched to a gene. CDR1 is ENHRY, CDR2 SYGVKD, per germline. While unrecorded immune exposures were likely, the donors were nominally healthy when sampled. The PCR was carried out with 60 Vbeta primers and 13 Jbeta primers. TCRdb keeps only in-frame clones here, not all; method: immunoSEQ multiplex PCR. The repertoire holds some 140,000 clones, 80% seen once, with approximately 4.3% in the top ten. The sample originates from a study of cytomegalovirus exposure and HLA in healthy donors. Study outcomes and limitations: Data from an earlier analysis indicated that most TCR beta V segments were productive either about 90% or about 30% of the time. Across donors, sequencing depth was assumed by presence/absence analyses to be roughly uniform.

The sequenced sample consisted of PBMCs. V and J are TRBV10-3 and TRBJ1-4; 10 nucleotides match TRBD1. The sequence came from a man between 25 and 39 years old in good health. In DNA, the CDR3 is TGTGCCATCAGTGAGTCGAGCCGGGACAGGGGTAGAAAACTGTTTTTT. Its translation: CAISESSRDRGRKLFF.